The sequence of this T cell receptor beta chain was determined in a study of blood T cells in healthy people across ages. Study-level results: Diversity of TCR beta correlated strongly with naive T cell percentage.

Details on this clonotype: Its antigen remains unidentified.

A J-beta primer mix and a sample-barcoded 5' primer were used in a second PCR of about 6 to 12 cycles. TCRdb analysed the 5' RACE reads with MiXCR anew, one entry per CDR3 protein. The sample includes roughly 1,500,000 distinct CDR3 sequences, 40% to 50% of them seen just once. Donors were systemically healthy Caucasian individuals from Russia aged 6 to 90 years. Isolation yielded PBMCs, at least 7 million per sample, in every case. The CDR3 is 15 amino acids. The germline V gene has CDR1 MNHEY and CDR2 SMNVEV (reference sequence). Trimming took off 3 bases at V and 4 bases at J, with 14 bases between the two ends.

The chain employs TRBV27 and TRBJ2-3; D possibly corresponds to TRBD2 (6 bases). This receptor was obtained from a woman younger than 30 in good health. Sequenced material: blood. The CDR3 region is CASSLSRLGSDTQYF. The CDR3 nucleotides read TGTGCCAGCAGTTTGTCCAGACTAGGCTCAGATACGCAGTATTTT.